One and the same sample provided the 27 T cell receptor beta chains below, sequenced in a study of radiation and T cells in renal cell carcinoma. Time point in this sample: blood 2 weeks post-SBRT. Treatment specified: 15 Gy SBRT to primary tumor, nephrectomy 4 weeks later. Clones were sequenced by immunoSEQ multiplex PCR, and TCRdb holds only the in-frame ones, with some missing. The sample lists approximately 79,000 clones, about four fifths occurring once. This material consisted of blood, taken from a patient whose treatment included radiotherapy and nephrectomy. The receptors here all came from a man aged 60-69 years with renal cell carcinoma.

This clone is labeled medium-sized. The chain uses TRBV27 and TRBJ2-1; TRBD2 matches 9 bases. This CDR3 spans 15 amino acids. The V and J ends lost 3 bases and 6 bases, in that order; junction bases with no gene match: 6. From germline, CDR1 is MNHEY and CDR2 SMNVEV (reference sequence). As DNA, the CDR3 is TGTGCCAGCAGTTTGGCTAGCGGGGCTGGCAATGAGCAGTTCTTC. It specifies CASSLASGAGNEQFF.

This rearrangement joins TRBV4-1 to TRBJ1-6; possible D gene TRBD1, 6 bases. V was pared by 5 bases and J by 7 bases, with 21 bases between. The germline V gene has CDR1 MGHRA and CDR2 YSYEKL. The CDR3 runs to 17 residues. This CDR3 reads CASSSGVFVRRNSPLHF. For the CDR3, the DNA is TGCGCCAGCAGCTCAGGGGTTTTTGTCAGACGGAATTCACCCCTCCACTTT.

CDR3 residues: CASSSPGFPRNTEAFF. For the CDR3, the DNA is TGTGCCAGCAGCTCACCGGGTTTTCCGAGGAACACTGAAGCTTTCTTT. This chain connects TRBV27 to TRBJ1-1; no clear D gene. Trimming shortened V by 6 bases and J by 1 base, and 18 bases separated the two germline ends. CDR3 length: 16 residues. Germline V gene data show CDR1 as MNHEY and CDR2 as SMNVEV (reference sequence).

V and J are TRBV27 and TRBJ2-7, with TRBD1 matching over 9 bases. This CDR3 has 15 amino acids. Per germline, CDR1 MNHEY and CDR2 SMNVEV (reference sequence). After removal of 2 bases from V and 2 bases from J, the junction contained 4 bases not matched to a gene. The CDR3 DNA sequence: TGTGCCAGCAGTTTAGAACAGGGGGCCACCTACGAGCAGTACTTC. It encodes CASSLEQGATYEQYF.

The rearrangement joins TRBV5-1 to TRBJ2-1; D is unresolved. CDR1 SGHRS and CDR2 YFSETQ come from the germline V gene. Trimming removed 4 bases from V and 8 bases from J, with 10 bases in between. This CDR3 has 12 amino acids. As DNA, the CDR3 is TGCGCCAGCAGCCTTAGCTTCGATGAGCAGTTCTTC. It yields the protein CASSLSFDEQFF.

The chain couples TRBV11-2 to TRBJ2-7; 8 bases align to TRBD2. This CDR3 region has 15 residues. Germline trimming cut 4 bases from V and 0 bases from J; bases unmatched to any gene: 5. Germline CDR1 SGHAT, CDR2 FQNNGV. The CDR3: CASSYTSGSSYEQYF. In nucleotides, the CDR3 is TGTGCCAGCAGCTATACCAGCGGGAGCTCCTACGAGCAGTACTTC.

J is TRBJ2-5 and V is TRBV5-5; TRBD1 might be the D (6 bases). The CDR3 consists of 14 residues. Germline assignment: CDR1 SGHKS and CDR2 YYEKEE (reference sequence). V was shortened by 5 bases and J by 2 bases, with 13 bases between the two germline ends. This CDR3 reads CASSYRGQQETQYF. The CDR3, as DNA: TGTGCCAGCAGTTACCGGGGACAACAAGAGACCCAGTACTTC.

This sequence joins TRBV5-1 and TRBJ2-5, with no clear D. Between the trimmed V and J ends, which lost 0 bases and 4 bases, there was a span of 7 bases. The CDR3 runs to 13 residues. Germline V CDR1 and CDR2: SGHRS, YFSETQ. CDR3: CASSLALGETQYF. CDR3 in DNA: TGCGCCAGCAGCTTGGCCCTGGGAGAGACCCAGTACTTC. Drawing the rest from reference TRBV5-1 and TRBJ2-5, the complete variable domain is KAGVTQTPRYLIKTRGQQVTLSCSPISGHRSVSWYQQTPGQGLQFLFEYFSETQRNKGNFPGRFSGRQFSNSRSEMNVSTLELGDSALYLCASSLALGETQYFGPGTRLLVL.

The V call is TRBV6-5, the J call TRBJ1-2, with no clear D. This CDR3 has 14 amino acids. Germline loops: CDR1 MNHEY, CDR2 SVGAGI. Trimming left V 7 bases short and J 4 bases short, with 16 bases between. DNA of the CDR3: TGTGCCAGCATCGATCCCAAAGGTCTCTATGGCTACACCTTC. Its translation: CASIDPKGLYGYTF.

The genes are TRBV28 and TRBJ2-1; TRBD2 matches at 8 bases. Germline V gives CDR1 MDHEN, CDR2 SYDVKM. Germline trimming cut 4 bases from V and 6 bases from J; bases unmatched to any gene: 8. This CDR3 region has 15 residues. CDR3 DNA sequence: TGTGCCAGCAGTTCCCGGACTAGCATCGGCAATGAGCAGTTCTTC. This gives the protein CASSSRTSIGNEQFF.

This clone was detected only once. The chain links TRBV27 to TRBJ1-2; TRBD1 might be the D (6 bases). Germline V gives CDR1 MNHEY, CDR2 SMNVEV (reference sequence). V was pared by 9 bases and J by 2 bases, with 10 bases between. The CDR3 extends over 12 amino acids. The CDR3 protein is CASSTGNYGYTF. As DNA, the CDR3 is TGTGCCAGTTCTACAGGGAACTATGGCTACACCTTC.

The chain carries TRBV6-1 and TRBJ2-5, with 14 nucleotides matching TRBD2. The CDR3 length is 15 residues. V dropped 6 bases and J dropped 5; count of bases not matched to a gene: 5. Looked up from germline, CDR1 is MNHNS and CDR2 is SASEGT. CDR3 coding DNA: TGTGCCAGCAGCCGACTAGCGGGAGGGGGGGAGACCCAGTACTTC. It specifies CASSRLAGGGETQYF.

In this sample, this clone turned up once. The rearrangement joins TRBV5-6 to TRBJ2-5; no clear D. The J call may be mistaken, given a closer DNA end match to TRBJ2-7. Looked up from germline, CDR1 is SGHDT and CDR2 is YYEEEE. The CDR3 has 11 amino acids. Written as DNA, the CDR3 is TGTGCCAGCAGTTATTCCTACGAGCAGTACTTC. This encodes CASSYSYEQYF.

The chain is built from TRBV6-6 and TRBJ2-1; D remains ambiguous. V gave up 8 bases and J gave up 0 bases, with 14 bases separating them. The germline CDR1 and CDR2 sequences are MNHNY and SVGAGI (reference sequence). The CDR3 has 15 amino acids. CDR3 sequence: CASRGRENSYNEQFF. The CDR3 DNA is TGTGCCAGCCGCGGTAGGGAAAACTCCTACAATGAGCAGTTCTTC.

The V and J genes are TRBV6-5 and TRBJ2-2, with D possibly being TRBD2 (5 bases). The CDR3 covers 14 residues. Deletions cut 1 base from V and 5 bases from J, with 8 bases between. Looked up from germline, CDR1 is MNHEY and CDR2 is SVGAGI. The DNA of the CDR3 is TGTGCCAGCAGTTACTATTGGGAGACCGGGGAGCTGTTTTTT. It encodes CASSYYWETGELFF.

The chain recombines TRBV12-5 with TRBJ2-7, with D perhaps TRBD2 (6 bases). Trimming pared 5 bases from V and 4 bases from J, leaving 9 bases between. Germline CDR1 is LGHNT and CDR2 is FRNRAP. The CDR3 runs 12 residues. Here the CDR3 DNA reads TGTGCTAGTGGTCGGGACTCATACGAGCAGTACTTC. It is translated as CASGRDSYEQYF.

About this clone itself: Just one base apart from a much larger clone, this may be a read error. The CDR3 bases are TGTGCCAGCAGCTTAGCGATTAGCTCCTACGAGCAGTACTTC. Translation: CASSLAISSYEQYF. The gene calls are TRBV7-8 and TRBJ2-7; no definite D call. The CDR3 is made up of 14 amino acids. The V end lost 0 bases, the J end lost 0 bases, and 6 bases lay between the germline ends. Germline V lookup: CDR1 SGHVS, CDR2 FQNEAQ.

This chain connects TRBV7-9 to TRBJ1-3, with 7 bases lining up with TRBD1. CDR3 length: 16 amino acids. CDR1 SEHNR and CDR2 FQNEAQ come from the germline V gene (reference sequence). Trimming at V came to 5 bases and at J to 4 bases, leaving 11 bases not matched to a gene. CDR3: CASSRTQTGRGNTIYF. In DNA form, the CDR3 reads TGTGCCAGCAGCCGCACCCAGACAGGGAGGGGAAACACCATATATTTT.

The gene calls are TRBV30 and TRBJ2-7; 11 bases are a match to TRBD2. The CDR3 has 14 amino acids. Germline CDR1 GTSNPN, CDR2 SVGIG (reference sequence). V trimming: 5 bases; J trimming: 6 bases; junction bases outside the gene matches: 9. CDR3 nucleotide sequence: TGTGCCTGGTGTGGGGTAGCGGGAGGGAGCGAGCAGTACTTC. It specifies CAWCGVAGGSEQYF. The full variable domain, its missing parts supplied by reference TRBV30 and TRBJ2-7, is SQTIHQWPATLVQPVGSPLSLECTVEGTSNPNLYWYRQAAGRGLQLLFYSVGIGQISSEVPQNLSASRPQDRQFILSSKKLLLSDSGFYLCAWCGVAGGSEQYFGPGTRLTVT.

The chain recombines TRBV28 with TRBJ1-5; D is ambiguous. The V end lost 5 bases, the J end lost 6 bases, and 8 bases lay between the germline ends. From germline, CDR1 is MDHEN and CDR2 SYDVKM. The CDR3 totals 12 residues. The CDR3: CASSTGPQPQHF. CDR3 DNA: TGTGCCAGCAGTACCGGGCCTCAGCCCCAGCATTTT.

V usage is TRBV18 and J usage is TRBJ2-2; D is unclear. Germline V gene data show CDR1 as KGHSH and CDR2 as LQKENI. V was clipped by 3 bases and J by 4 bases, with 12 bases between them. The CDR3 sequence is 15 residues long. The CDR3 region has the DNA TGTGCCAGCTCACCTCGGCAAGTTTCCACCGGGGAGCTGTTTTTT. Its translation: CASSPRQVSTGELFF.

The gene calls are TRBV14 and TRBJ2-1; D is unresolved. The CDR3 consists of 12 residues. The ends were cut back, 0 bases at V and 8 bases at J, with 5 bases in the middle. Germline V gene sequence: CDR1 SGHDN, CDR2 FVKESK. In DNA form, the CDR3 reads TGTGCCAGCAGCCAAGATTCCCATGAGCAGTTCTTC. This sequence encodes CASSQDSHEQFF.

This clone was detected a few times. The rearrangement links TRBV14 to TRBJ1-2; tentatively, D is TRBD1 (5 bases). V lost 0 bases to trimming and J lost 10 bases, with 12 bases between them. This CDR3 has 13 residues. Germline values: CDR1 SGHDN, CDR2 FVKESK. This chain's CDR3 is CASSQDWGVDYTF. CDR3 nucleotides: TGTGCCAGCAGCCAAGATTGGGGGGTGGACTACACCTTC.

The chain has TRBV29-1 and TRBJ2-7; D gene unclear. The germline V gene has CDR1 SQVTM and CDR2 ANQGSEA. Trimming stripped 7 bases from V and 2 bases from J, with 9 bases between. The CDR3 loop spans 11 amino acids. DNA for the CDR3: TGCAGCGGTACAATTGCCTACGAGCAGTACTTC. Translated: CSGTIAYEQYF.

The J gene is TRBJ2-7, the V gene TRBV6-1, with TRBD1 matching 8 bases. Germline V CDR1 and CDR2: MNHNS, SASEGT. Germline trimming cut 4 bases from V and 0 bases from J; bases unmatched to any gene: 5. The CDR3 runs 15 residues. Written as DNA, the CDR3 is TGTGCCAGCAGTGGTCGACAGGGGAGCTCCTACGAGCAGTACTTC. This codes for CASSGRQGSSYEQYF.

The chain is built from TRBV28 and TRBJ1-4; D is uncertain. The CDR3 runs 14 residues. The V end was cut by 2 bases, the J end by 8 bases, with 12 bases between. Germline loops: CDR1 MDHEN, CDR2 SYDVKM. The CDR3, as DNA: TGTGCCAGCAGTTTAGCGGGGATCTCGGAAAAACTGTTTTTT. As protein: CASSLAGISEKLFF.

This clone showed up just a few times. V usage is TRBV28 and J usage is TRBJ2-7; TRBD2 aligns across 10 bases. The junction had 7 bases not matched to a gene; V was cut back by 3 bases and J by 2 bases. Per the germline V gene, CDR1 is MDHEN and CDR2 is SYDVKM. The CDR3 contains 16 residues. CDR3 sequence: CASSFSLAGGTYEQYF. CDR3 sequence (DNA): TGTGCCAGCAGTTTTTCTTTAGCGGGAGGAACCTACGAGCAGTACTTC.